This is a list of T cell receptor beta chains from one sample in a study of blood T cell repertoires in COVID-19. The assay was immunoSEQ multiplex PCR, and TCRdb's table has in-frame clones only and misses some. The table shows fewer than 120,000 clones, with 70% to 90% occurring only once. Sequencing input: peripheral blood. These receptors all come from a human donor in a cohort sampled during active COVID-19. Each CDR3 is given with its conserved first and last residue. The order of the fields is clone size, CDR3 length, J gene, V gene, D gene, CDR3 DNA, CDR3 protein. A D gene is named only where the DNA matches it firmly. Only part of the rows carry a size: once, few, many, or a class if the clone is expanded.

>NA|13|TRBJ1-3|TRBV7-9|TRBD1
TGTGCCAGCAGGACAGGGGTCGGAAACACCATATATTTT
CASRTGVGNTIYF
>few|15|TRBJ1-4|TRBV30|TRBD1
TGTGCCTGGAGTGTACGGACAGGGGGGGGTGAAAAACTGTTTTTT
CAWSVRTGGGEKLFF
>once|13|TRBJ2-1|TRBV30|TRBD2
TGTGCCTTTGCGGGAGTTCAGCAGGGTGAGCAGTTCTTC
CAFAGVQQGEQFF
>NA|15|TRBJ1-1|TRBV6-1|NA
TGTGCCAGCAGTGAAGTTCTACGGGGGAGGACTGAAGCTTTCTTT
CASSEVLRGRTEAFF
>few|15|TRBJ1-6|TRBV4-1|NA
TGCGCCAGCAGCCAAGGTAGCTCCTATAATTCACCCCTCCACTTT
CASSQGSSYNSPLHF
>NA|18|TRBJ2-1|TRBV10-1|NA
TGCGCCAGCAGTGATGACATAGGGCAGGACATTGTATACAATGAGCAGTTCTTC
CASSDDIGQDIVYNEQFF
>NA|16|TRBJ1-6|TRBV7-8|NA
TGTGCCAGCAGCTTAGCAGGGCGGGTGGGGAATTCACCCCTCCACTTT
CASSLAGRVGNSPLHF
>NA|14|TRBJ2-7|TRBV19|NA
TGTGCCAGTACTCCATCGGCGGTTAACTACGAGCAGTACTTC
CASTPSAVNYEQYF
>NA|16|TRBJ1-2|TRBV5-1|TRBD1
TGCGCCAGCAGCTTGAGAGGTTCAGGGGGCTTCGATGGCTACACCTTC
CASSLRGSGGFDGYTF
>once|13|TRBJ1-5|TRBV7-9|TRBD1
TGTGCCAGCAGCGTCCGGGACAGTCAGCCCCAGCATTTT
CASSVRDSQPQHF
>NA|14|TRBJ2-7|TRBV9|NA
TGTGCCAGCAGCCCCCAGGAGGCCCACTACGAGCAGTACTTC
CASSPQEAHYEQYF
>NA|13|TRBJ1-2|TRBV6-5|NA
TGTGCCAGCAGTAAGGGACATGGATATGGCTACACCTTC
CASSKGHGYGYTF
>NA|15|TRBJ2-1|TRBV27|NA
TGTGCCAGCACGCCGGAAGCGGCCCCCTACAATGAGCAGTTCTTC
CASTPEAAPYNEQFF
>NA|16|TRBJ2-3|TRBV7-9|TRBD2
TGTGCCAGCAGCGCCAGTAGCGGGAGACTGGTTGATACGCAGTATTTT
CASSASSGRLVDTQYF
>once|12|TRBJ2-7|TRBV7-6|NA
TGTGCCAGCAGCTCCCTGACAGACGAGCAGTACTTC
CASSSLTDEQYF
>NA|13|TRBJ2-7|TRBV20-1|TRBD1
TGCAGTGCTAGTGTGACAGGGGTTTACGAGCAGTACTTC
CSASVTGVYEQYF
>NA|15|TRBJ2-2|TRBV5-6|NA
TGTGCCAGCAGCTTAAGAGGGGGGAACACCGGGGAGCTGTTTTTT
CASSLRGGNTGELFF
>NA|16|TRBJ1-3|TRBV18|TRBD1
TGTGCCAGCTCAGCAGGGACAGGGAGCTCTGGAAACACCATATATTTT
CASSAGTGSSGNTIYF
>NA|17|TRBJ2-7|TRBV28|NA
TGTGCCAGCTTGCAGGCAACAGGGCAGGCACGATCCTACGAGCAGTACTTC
CASLQATGQARSYEQYF
>NA|13|TRBJ2-1|TRBV30|NA
TGTGCCTGGACACGCGGACTGGGCAATGAGCAGTTCTTC
CAWTRGLGNEQFF
>few|14|TRBJ1-1|TRBV7-3|NA
TGTGCCAGCAGCTTTTACGGTCTAAACACTGAAGCTTTCTTT
CASSFYGLNTEAFF
>once|14|TRBJ2-7|TRBV5-6|TRBD1
TGTGCCAGCAGCTTCGGACAGGGTCGTTACGAGCAGTACTTC
CASSFGQGRYEQYF
>NA|17|TRBJ1-5|TRBV27|TRBD1
TGTGCCAGCAGAGACAGGGTCTCTAGATATAGCAATCAGCCCCAGCATTTT
CASRDRVSRYSNQPQHF
>NA|15|TRBJ1-1|TRBV19|NA
TGTGCCAGTACCAAGACAGAAGTCATGAACACTGAAGCTTTCTTT
CASTKTEVMNTEAFF
>few|14|TRBJ1-1|TRBV18|NA
TGTGCCAGCTCACCGGTAAGAACAGCCACTGAAGCTTTCTTT
CASSPVRTATEAFF
>NA|13|TRBJ2-1|TRBV15|NA
TGTGCCACCAGTGACGGGAACCACAATGAGCAGTTCTTC
CATSDGNHNEQFF
>NA|14|TRBJ1-1|TRBV7-2|NA
TGTGCCAGCAGCTTCTCGAGGCGGGGCACTGAAGCTTTCTTT
CASSFSRRGTEAFF
>NA|15|TRBJ2-3|TRBV5-1|NA
TGCGCCAGCAGCCCGAGCGGAGACCTTCGGGATACGCAGTATTTT
CASSPSGDLRDTQYF
>NA|15|TRBJ1-5|TRBV28|TRBD1
TGTGCCAGCAGTTTACAGGGGGCAAGTAGTCAGCCCCAGCATTTT
CASSLQGASSQPQHF
>NA|14|TRBJ1-3|TRBV3-1/TRBV3-2|NA
TGTGCCAGCAGCCAAATTGCGGGGGTGGACACCATATATTTT
CASSQIAGVDTIYF
>NA|15|TRBJ2-1|TRBV20-1|TRBD2
TGCAGTGCTAGTAGGGTCGGGACTAGCTACAATGAGCAGTTCTTC
CSASRVGTSYNEQFF
>NA|18|TRBJ2-1|TRBV15|TRBD2
TGTGCCACCAGCGAACACCCCCAAGCGGGAGTCGTCTACAATGAGCAGTTCTTC
CATSEHPQAGVVYNEQFF
>NA|16|TRBJ2-5|TRBV5-5|NA
TGTGCCAGCAGCTTGGGGGGGCTGGGATTGCAAGAGACCCAGTACTTC
CASSLGGLGLQETQYF
>NA|14|TRBJ1-5|TRBV6-5|NA
TGTGCCAGCAGTCGTACCGGGGGCAATCAGCCCCAGCATTTT
CASSRTGGNQPQHF
>NA|15|TRBJ2-1|TRBV6-5|TRBD2
TGTGCCAGCAGTCAGGTCGCGGGGGCCTACAATGAGCAGTTCTTC
CASSQVAGAYNEQFF
>NA|14|TRBJ2-5|TRBV29-1|TRBD2
TGCAGCGTTGCCAGCCCGGGGGGACAAGAGACCCAGTACTTC
CSVASPGGQETQYF
>NA|19|TRBJ2-3|TRBV7-3|TRBD2
TGTGCCAGCAGCTCCCAACCGGTGGGACTAGCGGGAGCCACAGATACGCAGTATTTT
CASSSQPVGLAGATDTQYF
>NA|12|TRBJ1-2|TRBV29-1|NA
TGCAGCGTTGAATCGGGAGGAGGTGGCTACACCTTC
CSVESGGGGYTF
>NA|16|TRBJ1-5|TRBV3-1/TRBV3-2|TRBD1
TGTGCCAGCAGCCAAGCGGGGACAGGGGGCATTCAGCCCCAGCATTTT
CASSQAGTGGIQPQHF
>NA|14|TRBJ2-5|TRBV7-8|NA
TGTGCCAGCAGCCCTACAGGGTCAGCAGAGACCCAGTACTTC
CASSPTGSAETQYF
>NA|13|TRBJ2-1|TRBV7-9|NA
TGTGCCAGCAGCTTTTCAGGGTACAATGAGCAGTTCTTC
CASSFSGYNEQFF
>NA|17|TRBJ2-3|TRBV19|TRBD1
TGTGCCAGTACCCCCTTTCTCGGGACAGGGGGACGAGATACGCAGTATTTT
CASTPFLGTGGRDTQYF
>NA|13|TRBJ2-2|TRBV6-1|NA
TGTGCCAGCAGTGAAAACTTAACCGGGGAGCTGTTTTTT
CASSENLTGELFF
>NA|14|TRBJ2-4|TRBV30|NA
TGTGCCTGGAGCCCTTGGGGCTTGGATAACATTCAGTACTTC
CAWSPWGLDNIQYF
>NA|17|TRBJ1-2|TRBV28|TRBD1
TGTGCCAGCAGTTCAAGACAGGGGCCAACCGCGGGGTATGGCTACACCTTC
CASSSRQGPTAGYGYTF
>NA|13|TRBJ2-5|TRBV29-1|NA
TGCAGCGTTGCGGGTAGCCTTCCTGAGACCCAGTACTTC
CSVAGSLPETQYF
>NA|15|TRBJ1-4|TRBV4-1|TRBD1
TGCGCCAGCAGCCAGTGGACAGGGTATAATGAAAAACTGTTTTTT
CASSQWTGYNEKLFF
>NA|16|TRBJ2-5|TRBV5-1|NA
TGCGCCAGCAGCTTGGAAGTAGTGGGGGCTGGAGAGACCCAGTACTTC
CASSLEVVGAGETQYF
>NA|14|TRBJ1-2|TRBV15|TRBD1
TGTGCCACCAGCTTCCAGAACAGGGGCTCTGGCTACACCTTC
CATSFQNRGSGYTF
>NA|16|TRBJ1-5|TRBV30|TRBD1
TGTGCCTGGAGTGTAAGGACAGGGTTTTCTAATCAGCCCCAGCATTTT
CAWSVRTGFSNQPQHF
>NA|12|TRBJ2-3|TRBV18|TRBD1
TGTGCCAGCTCCCCTCGACAGGGAACGCAGTATTTT
CASSPRQGTQYF
>NA|15|TRBJ2-1|TRBV7-3|NA
TGTGCCAGCAGCTTAAGGGCGGGATCCTACAATGAGCAGTTCTTC
CASSLRAGSYNEQFF
>NA|14|TRBJ1-1|TRBV19|TRBD1
TGTGCCAGTAGTCGGCAGGGGGCCGGCACTGAAGCTTTCTTT
CASSRQGAGTEAFF